These T cell receptor beta chains were read from a single sample in a study of T cell repertoires in cytomegalovirus infection. What these receptors recognize is not known. TCRdb used MiXCR to reprocess the reads, holding one entry per CDR3 protein. The sample holds about 830,000 distinct CDR3 sequences; 32% are singletons and the top ten take around an eighth. The sequenced sample was cultured CD8+ T cells from PBMCs, obtained from culture after CMV antigen stimulation. The receptors were sampled from a human donor in good health (CMV status not recorded). Some clones in this sample may be carry-over from other donors' samples. The CDR3 runs from the conserved cysteine through the conserved F or W. D genes are given only for firm matches. Expanded clones are given a class, and other clones once, few, many or no size at all.

few	TRBV27	.	TRBJ1-1	CASSQRGGQGWTEAFF	TGTGCCAGCAGTCAAAGGGGGGGGCAGGGTTGGACTGAAGCTTTCTTT
many	TRBV7-9	.	TRBJ1-2	CASSPDSNYGYTF	TGTGCCAGCAGCCCGGACTCTAACTATGGCTACACCTTC
few	TRBV2	.	TRBJ2-5	CASSDWREETQYF	TGTGCCAGCAGTGATTGGCGAGAAGAGACCCAGTACTTC
.	TRBV29-1	TRBD2	TRBJ2-5	CSVSLAGQETQYF	TGCAGCGTTTCGCTAGCGGGACAAGAGACCCAGTACTTC
.	TRBV27	TRBD1	TRBJ1-2	CASSFSRTGNYGYTF	TGTGCCAGCAGTTTTTCTCGGACAGGGAACTATGGCTACACCTTC
few	TRBV7-8	TRBD1	TRBJ1-1	CASSPRQGLGGTEAFF	TGTGCCAGCAGCCCTAGACAGGGCCTAGGGGGCACTGAAGCTTTCTTT
few	TRBV5-4	.	TRBJ1-1	CASRLEGTEAFF	TGTGCCAGCAGATTGGAGGGGACTGAAGCTTTCTTT
few	TRBV23-1	.	TRBJ1-5	CASRQLDNQPQHF	TGCGCCAGCAGGCAGTTAGACAATCAGCCCCAGCATTTT
once	TRBV18	TRBD2	TRBJ2-1	CASSPRLAGAYNEPFF	TGTGCCAGCTCACCGAGGTTAGCGGGGGCCTACAATGAGCCGTTCTTC
few	TRBV2	.	TRBJ2-1	CASYREGDEQFF	TGTGCCAGTTACAGGGAGGGGGATGAGCAGTTCTTC
.	TRBV20-1	TRBD1	TRBJ1-1	CSAPRWDRGVTEAFF	TGCAGTGCGCCGAGATGGGACAGGGGAGTTACTGAAGCTTTCTTT
.	TRBV6-2/TRBV6-3	.	TRBJ2-3	CASVEGFLATSTDTQYF	TGTGCCAGCGTAGAAGGTTTTCTAGCGACTAGCACAGATACGCAGTATTTT
few	TRBV5-4	.	TRBJ2-7	CASSPRTKFYEQYF	TGTGCCAGCAGCCCCAGGACCAAGTTCTACGAGCAGTACTTC
few	TRBV6-5	.	TRBJ2-5	CASSYGAGAGETQYF	TGTGCCAGCAGTTACGGCGCGGGGGCCGGGGAGACCCAGTACTTC
few	TRBV7-6	TRBD2	TRBJ2-3	CASRRQTSGEGTDTQYF	TGTGCCAGCAGGCGTCAGACTAGCGGGGAGGGCACAGATACGCAGTATTTT
.	TRBV12-3/TRBV12-4	TRBD2	TRBJ2-1	CASSVLSGGDNEQFF	TGTGCCAGCAGCGTTCTTAGCGGGGGAGACAATGAGCAGTTCTTC
.	TRBV5-1	TRBD1	TRBJ2-2	CASRGTGNAGELFF	TGCGCCAGCAGAGGGACAGGGAATGCCGGGGAGCTGTTTTTT
.	TRBV7-9	.	TRBJ1-5	CASSPGETGPNQPQHF	TGTGCCAGCAGCCCGGGAGAGACAGGACCCAATCAGCCCCAGCATTTT
.	TRBV13	TRBD2	TRBJ2-3	CAILSGGTDTQYF	TGTGCCATCCTTAGCGGGGGCACAGATACGCAGTATTTT
few	TRBV12-3/TRBV12-4	.	TRBJ1-1	CASSPLDSPTANTEAFF	TGTGCCAGCAGTCCCCTGGACAGTCCTACCGCGAACACTGAAGCTTTCTTT
.	TRBV20-1	TRBD2	TRBJ2-1	CSASPGRGGPLHNEQFF	TGCAGTGCTAGCCCCGGGAGGGGGGGGCCCCTACACAATGAGCAGTTCTTC
.	TRBV2	.	TRBJ2-7	CAAKGLEQYF	TGTGCCGCGAAGGGGCTCGAGCAGTACTTC
.	TRBV19	.	TRBJ2-7	CASSIALNDEQYF	TGTGCCAGTAGTATAGCTCTGAACGACGAGCAGTACTTC
few	TRBV27	.	TRBJ1-2	CASSFAPVYGYTF	TGTGCCAGCAGTTTCGCCCCGGTCTATGGCTACACCTTC
few	TRBV6-1	TRBD1	TRBJ2-6	CASSTELQGTGANVLTF	TGTGCCAGCAGTACAGAGTTACAGGGGACTGGGGCCAACGTCCTGACTTTC
once	TRBV6-1	TRBD2	TRBJ2-3	CASRPDYAGASGGRSTDTQYF	TGTGCCAGCAGACCAGATTACGCGGGGGCTAGCGGGGGGCGAAGCACAGATACGCAGTATTTT
.	TRBV11-3	.	TRBJ1-2	CASSLVQRRRFRWFYGYTF	TGTGCCAGCAGCTTAGTCCAGAGGAGGCGGTTTCGCTGGTTCTATGGCTACACCTTC
.	TRBV6-2/TRBV6-3	TRBD2	TRBJ2-1	CASSWRRAGGPLDNEQFF	TGTGCCAGCAGTTGGCGGCGAGCGGGGGGGCCTCTCGACAATGAGCAGTTCTTC